The TCR beta chain described here comes from a study of blood T cells in healthy people across ages. Isolation yielded PBMCs, at least 6.5 million per sample, in every case. Worth noting for this clonotype: Its target is unknown.

Findings of the study overall: There was no known CMV status for donors, so expanded clonotype changes were possibly confounded. Researchers report that TCR beta diversity correlated strongly with naive T cell percentage.

The CDR3 sequence is 13 residues long. Per the germline V gene, CDR1 is SQVTM and CDR2 is ANQGSEA. The ends were cut back, 4 bases at V and 2 bases at J, with 12 bases in the middle. The second PCR ran about 7 to 12 cycles with a sample-barcoded 5' primer and J-beta primers. Every single cDNA molecule received a tag from a template-switch adaptor with 12 random nucleotides. TCRdb re-analysed the 5' RACE reads in MiXCR, keeping a single row per CDR3 protein. Of some 1.8 million distinct CDR3 sequences listed, 39% are singletons. The sample was blood. This sequence was found in a human donor in good health. The gene calls are TRBV29-1 and TRBJ2-7, with a tentative D call TRBD1 (6 bases). DNA for the CDR3: TGCAGCGTTGGGCAAACAGGGACCTACGAGCAGTACTTC. This sequence encodes CSVGQTGTYEQYF.